Reported below is one T cell receptor beta chain. This clonotype was found many times. Its antigen is currently not known. No base quality information exists; no much larger clone differs at one position. The sample originates from a study of T cells in Graves' hyperthyroidism and ophthalmopathy (dated by TCRdb to between 2018 and 2021). With respect to the entire study: Peripheral blood samples were taken at initial diagnosis, before any treatment was given. According to the paper, TCR Vbeta CDR3 sequencing was carried out on roughly 130 peripheral blood samples, which came from 40 to 45 ophthalmopathy, some 73 hyperthyroidism and approximately 17 progressor patients. In addition, the study compared T-cell repertoires in thyroid tissue and in blood from 6 or 7 Graves' hyperthyroidism patients. Prospective prediction of ophthalmopathy was tested in an independent validation cohort of approximately 19 hyperthyroidism patients and 17 patients who later progressed to ophthalmopathy. The 75 to 100 discovery patients were randomly split 7:3 into training and test sets. After sampling, hyperthyroidism patients received methimazole starting at 30 mg daily, and ophthalmopathy patients received high-dose intravenous methylprednisolone. To identify distinguishing TCR V-J signatures, a discovery cohort of around 100 patients was used, comprising 43 with Graves' ophthalmopathy and some 60 with stable Graves' hyperthyroidism.

The TCR beta CDR3 regions were amplified from RNA transcripts. For the first round of RT-PCR on the TCR CDR3, the HTBI primer set was used together with the Qiagen OneStep RT-PCR kit. A second multiplex PCR round built the libraries, followed by size selection and purification. Sequencing of the libraries was done on an Illumina HiSeq2000 using paired-end 100 bp reads. The source study handled its data this way. SOAPnuke was used to process the raw data, removing reads that contained adapters or uncalled bases, had a mean Phred below 15, or lacked an exact match to the constant primer or identifier. High-quality paired reads were merged using COPE v1.2.5, and each unique nucleotide sequence was defined as a clonotype. Clonotypes were aligned to IMGT TRBV, TRBD and TRBJ reference segments using MiTCR v1.1. The analysis included only V-J combinations with a frequency above 0.0001, which together covered around 99% of the repertoires. The TCS score was defined as F50 (clonal expansion) divided by E x V (chaos), with BLOSUM62-based TCRdist calculated between CDR3 peptides within each V-J. Welch's t-statistics and random forest reduced fewer than 550 V-J features to 10 to 15, which were used in a naive Bayes classifier (R e1071). TCRdb handled the public reads itself, with Q25 trimming in fastp and clone calling in MiXCR, and kept productive beta chains. Duplicate CDR3 protein sequences are folded into a single record with the most common DNA and genes. The V and J calls follow TCRdb's processing rather than the paper's. This sample holds 300,000 to 450,000 distinct CDR3 sequences; 20% to 25% were observed only once. The ten largest account for around 67% of the sample.

A patient counted as having stable Graves' hyperthyroidism if no progression to ophthalmopathy occurred over 18 months of follow-up. The hyperthyroidism patients were between 18 and 65 years old and newly diagnosed, with a disease duration of less than 2 months. Patients with uncontrolled infections, other autoimmune diseases, pregnancy or lactation were excluded. Diagnoses were established on the basis of clinical symptoms, serum thyroxine and TRAb, thyroid ultrasound, and orbital computed tomography. PBMCs were isolated from more than 9 ml of fresh peripheral blood by Ficoll-Paque density gradient centrifugation. Trizol reagent was used to extract total RNA, and RNA quality was then checked on an Agilent 2100 Bioanalyzer. Taken from cysteine to phenylalanine, the CDR3 has 12 residues. The kept DNA is CDR3 alone, 36 bases in frame from the first base. The junction shows trimming of 10 bases on V and 2 bases on J, and the gene matches do not reach 5 bases of it. Taken from the germline V gene, the CDR1 and CDR2 loops are SNHLY and FYNNEI.

General conclusions and limits of the study: A model built on a 13 V-J signature distinguished ophthalmopathy from stable hyperthyroidism, reaching about 89% sensitivity and around 81% specificity in cross-validation and 80%/75% in testing. No statistical method was used to set the sample size in advance, and investigators knew the group allocation. In validation, progression to ophthalmopathy was predicted by the model with 70.59% sensitivity and roughly 72% specificity, a median of around 6.5 months before onset. Most expanded thyroid clonotypes (frequency above 0.001) were also detected in blood, suggesting blood repertoires may reflect thyroid immune responses.

The rearrangement joined TRBV2 to TRBJ2-7, and 7 bases in between align with TRBD2. Sample: blood. The clonotype was recovered from a man aged 45-65 years with Graves' hyperthyroidism. The CDR3 amino acid sequence is: CATRREAYEQYF. The nucleotide sequence reads as follows: TGTGCCACCCGACGGGAGGCCTACGAGCAGTACTTC.